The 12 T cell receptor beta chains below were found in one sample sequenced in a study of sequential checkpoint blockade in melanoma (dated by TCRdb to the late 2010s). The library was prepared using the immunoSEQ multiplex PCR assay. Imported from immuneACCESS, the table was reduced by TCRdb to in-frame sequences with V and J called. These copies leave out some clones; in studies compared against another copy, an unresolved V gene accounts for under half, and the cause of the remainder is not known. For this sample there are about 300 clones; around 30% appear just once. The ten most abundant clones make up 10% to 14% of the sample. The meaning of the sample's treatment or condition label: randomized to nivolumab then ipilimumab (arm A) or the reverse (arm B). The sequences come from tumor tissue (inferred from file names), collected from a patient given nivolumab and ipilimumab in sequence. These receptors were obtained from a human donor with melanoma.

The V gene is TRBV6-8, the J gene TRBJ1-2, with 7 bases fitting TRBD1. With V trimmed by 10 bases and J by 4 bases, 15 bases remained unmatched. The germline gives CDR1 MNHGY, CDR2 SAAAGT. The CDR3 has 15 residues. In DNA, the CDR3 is TGTGCCACCCAGATTATCCGACAGGGAACCTATGGCTACACCTTC. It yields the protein CATQIIRQGTYGYTF.

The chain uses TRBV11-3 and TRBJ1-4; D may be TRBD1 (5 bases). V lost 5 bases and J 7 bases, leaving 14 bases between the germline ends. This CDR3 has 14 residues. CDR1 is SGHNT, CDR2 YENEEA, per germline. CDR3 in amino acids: CASSRGGLVEKLFF. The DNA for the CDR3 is TGTGCCAGCAGCCGGGGGGGGTTGGTTGAAAAACTGTTTTTT.

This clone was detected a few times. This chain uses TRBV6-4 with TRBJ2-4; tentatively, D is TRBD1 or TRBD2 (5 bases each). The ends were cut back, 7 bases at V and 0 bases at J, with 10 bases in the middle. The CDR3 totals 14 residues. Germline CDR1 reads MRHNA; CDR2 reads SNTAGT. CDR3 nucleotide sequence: TGTGCCAGCACCCGAGGGGTAGCCAAAAACATTCAGTACTTC. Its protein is CASTRGVAKNIQYF.

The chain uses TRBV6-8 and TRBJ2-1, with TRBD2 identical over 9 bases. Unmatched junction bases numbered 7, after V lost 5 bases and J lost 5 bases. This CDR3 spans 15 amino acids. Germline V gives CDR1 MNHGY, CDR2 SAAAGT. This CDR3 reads CASSDFAGGDNEQFF. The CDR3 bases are TGTGCCAGCAGTGACTTTGCGGGGGGGGACAATGAGCAGTTCTTC.

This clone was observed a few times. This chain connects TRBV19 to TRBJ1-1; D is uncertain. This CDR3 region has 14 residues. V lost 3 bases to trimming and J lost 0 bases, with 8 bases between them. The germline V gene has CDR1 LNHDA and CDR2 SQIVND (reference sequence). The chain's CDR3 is CASSIYGLNTEAFF. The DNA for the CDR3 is TGTGCCAGTAGTATTTACGGACTGAACACTGAAGCTTTCTTT.

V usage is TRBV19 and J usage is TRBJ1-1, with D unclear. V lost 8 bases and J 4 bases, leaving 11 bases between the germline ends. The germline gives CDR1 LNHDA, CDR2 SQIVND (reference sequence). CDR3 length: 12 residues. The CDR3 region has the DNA TGTGCCAGTCGGGCCCTGGGCACTGAAGCTTTCTTT. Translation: CASRALGTEAFF.

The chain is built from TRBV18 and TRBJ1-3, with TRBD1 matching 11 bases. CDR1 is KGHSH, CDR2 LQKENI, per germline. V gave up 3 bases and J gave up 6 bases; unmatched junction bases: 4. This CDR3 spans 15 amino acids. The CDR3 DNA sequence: TGTGCCAGCTCACCTTGGACAGGGGGCGAAAACACCATATATTTT. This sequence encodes CASSPWTGGENTIYF.

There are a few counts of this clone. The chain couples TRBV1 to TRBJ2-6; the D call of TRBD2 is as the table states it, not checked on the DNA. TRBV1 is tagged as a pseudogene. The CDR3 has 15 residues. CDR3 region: CASSSGGTGANVLTF. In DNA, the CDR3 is TGCGCCAGCAGTTCGGGGGGAACTGGGGCCAACGTCCTGACTTTC.

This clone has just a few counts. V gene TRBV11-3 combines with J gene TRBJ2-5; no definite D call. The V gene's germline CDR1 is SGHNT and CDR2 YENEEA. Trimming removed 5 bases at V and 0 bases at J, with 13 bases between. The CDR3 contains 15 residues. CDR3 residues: CASSQTPYYQETQYF. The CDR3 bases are TGTGCCAGCAGCCAAACGCCCTACTACCAAGAGACCCAGTACTTC.

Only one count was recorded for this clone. The CDR3 coding sequence is TGTGCCAGCTCACCAATCCAGAACACTGAAGCTTTCTTT. Its translation is CASSPIQNTEAFF. The genes are TRBV18 and TRBJ1-1; D is undetermined. The V gene's germline CDR1 is KGHSH and CDR2 LQKENI. The CDR3 is 13 amino acids. Trimming cost V 2 bases and J 1 base, with 5 bases left between them.

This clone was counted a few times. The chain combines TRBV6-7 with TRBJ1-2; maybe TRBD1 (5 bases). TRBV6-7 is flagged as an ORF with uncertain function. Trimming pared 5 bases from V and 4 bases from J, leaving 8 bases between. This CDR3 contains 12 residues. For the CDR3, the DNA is TGTGCCAGCAGTCAAGACAGCTATGGCTACACCTTC. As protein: CASSQDSYGYTF.

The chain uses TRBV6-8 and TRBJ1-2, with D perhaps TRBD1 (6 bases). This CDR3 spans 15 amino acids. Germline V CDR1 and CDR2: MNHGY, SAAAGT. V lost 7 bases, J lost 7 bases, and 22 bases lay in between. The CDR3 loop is CASNVGAAGGSGYTF. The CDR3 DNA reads TGTGCCAGCAATGTAGGGGCGGCTGGGGGCTCTGGCTACACCTTC.